Listed below are T cell receptor beta chains from one sample, sequenced in a study of CD8+ T cells in alopecia areata. Method: immunoSEQ multiplex PCR; TCRdb's copy keeps in-frame clones and lacks some. The sample has fewer than 150,000 clones; approximately 53% are singletons. The sequenced sample was CD4+ T cells sorted from blood, obtained at week 0. The receptors derive from a human donor with alopecia areata. Each CDR3 is given with its conserved first and last residue. Fields, in order: V gene, J gene, clone size, D gene, CDR3 DNA, CDR3 protein. D genes are given only for firm matches. Size is omitted from some rows. Given values are once, few, many or a class for expanded clones.

>TRBV5-1|TRBJ2-3|once|NA
TGCGCCAGCAGCTTAGGGGGAGTTGGAACTTCCTACACAGATACGCAGTATTTT
CASSLGGVGTSYTDTQYF
>TRBV29-1|TRBJ1-1|few|NA
TGCAGCGTCGCTATTTCGGCGGGTGACACTGAAGCTTTCTTT
CSVAISAGDTEAFF
>TRBV7-2|TRBJ2-7|few|NA
TGTGCCAGCAGCATGGGACAAGAGACCCCCCGGTACTTC
CASSMGQETPRYF
>TRBV28|TRBJ2-7|NA|NA
TGTGCCAGCAGTTCGGCTAGCGCGGGGTTCTCCTACGAGCAGTACTTC
CASSSASAGFSYEQYF
>TRBV7-9|TRBJ1-1|few|NA
TGTGCCAGCAGAGAGACACCGAACACTGAAGCTTTCTTT
CASRETPNTEAFF
>TRBV5-4|TRBJ2-5|NA|NA
TGTGCCAGCAGCTTTAGAGGGCGGGAGACCCAGTACTTC
CASSFRGRETQYF
>TRBV4-1|TRBJ2-1|few|TRBD1
TGCGCCAGCAGCCAACAGACAGGGGGACCCTACAATGAGCAGTTCTTC
CASSQQTGGPYNEQFF
>TRBV18|TRBJ2-5|few|NA
TGTGCCAGCTCACCACCCTATGGCCAAGAGACCCAGTACTTC
CASSPPYGQETQYF
>TRBV11-2|TRBJ2-1|NA|TRBD2
TGTGCCAGCGGAGTAACTAGCGGGGACAATGAGCAGTTCTTC
CASGVTSGDNEQFF
>TRBV18|TRBJ1-1|NA|TRBD1
TGTGCCAGCTCGTGGACAGGGAGTGCTTTCTTT
CASSWTGSAFF
>TRBV18|TRBJ2-7|few|NA
TGTGCCAGCTCACCTGACAGATCCTCCTACGAGCAGTACTTC
CASSPDRSSYEQYF
>TRBV7-2|TRBJ2-7|NA|TRBD2
TGTGCCAGCAGCGCGACTAGCATCTCCTACGAGCAGTACTTC
CASSATSISYEQYF
>TRBV5-1|TRBJ1-2|few|NA
TGCGCCAGCAGCTCCGACCTCGGGGGGGATGGCTACACCTTC
CASSSDLGGDGYTF
>TRBV5-1|TRBJ2-7|NA|TRBD1
TGCGCCAGCAGCCCCGGGACAGGGCCCTCTAGGGAGCAGTACTTC
CASSPGTGPSREQYF
>TRBV7-9|TRBJ2-3|few|TRBD1
TGTGCCAGCAGCTTCCTGGGGACAGGTGCTGAAGATACGCAGTATTTT
CASSFLGTGAEDTQYF
>TRBV7-2|TRBJ2-1|NA|NA
TGTGCCAGCAGCTTAGAACCAGCACGGGAGCAGTTCTTC
CASSLEPAREQFF
>TRBV7-9|TRBJ2-7|few|TRBD1
TGTGCCAGCAGCTTTATGACAGGGGGCGAGTACGAGCAGTACTTC
CASSFMTGGEYEQYF
>TRBV5-1|TRBJ1-6|NA|TRBD1
TGCGCCAGCAGCTTGGCCGGGACAGGGAGTGGCCCACCCCTCCACTTT
CASSLAGTGSGPPLHF
>TRBV30|TRBJ1-1|NA|NA
TGTGCCTGGAGTGGTAGTTACACTGAAGCTTTATTT
CAWSGSYTEALF
>TRBV27|TRBJ2-5|NA|NA
TGTGCCAGCAGTTTATCTGCGGGGAGGGAGACCCAGTACTTC
CASSLSAGRETQYF
>TRBV5-1|TRBJ2-3|NA|TRBD2
TGCGCCAGCAGCTTAGGACTAGCGGGAGCGGAAGATACGCAGTATTTT
CASSLGLAGAEDTQYF
>TRBV29-1|TRBJ2-3|NA|NA
TGCAGCGTTCGACAGGGCACAGATACGCAGTATTTT
CSVRQGTDTQYF
>TRBV9|TRBJ2-7|NA|NA
TGTGCCAGCAGCCCCGGGACAGTGGGGGGCGAGCAGTACTTC
CASSPGTVGGEQYF
>TRBV6-6|TRBJ1-1|once|NA
TGTGCCAGCAGTTACTCGACAGGGAACACTGAAGCTTTCTTT
CASSYSTGNTEAFF
>TRBV9|TRBJ2-7|NA|NA
TGTGCCAGCAGCTCGGGGGACACCTACGAGCAGTACTTC
CASSSGDTYEQYF
>TRBV18|TRBJ1-3|NA|NA
TGTGCCAGCTCACCTTCTCGGGACTCTGGAAACACCATATATTTT
CASSPSRDSGNTIYF
>TRBV27|TRBJ2-3|NA|NA
TGTGCCAGCACCCGTAGGGGCGGGTTGAGCACAGATACGCAGTATTTT
CASTRRGGLSTDTQYF
>TRBV18|TRBJ2-7|NA|NA
TGTGCCAGCTCCCCGGGGGCAGATAACTACGAGCAGTACTTC
CASSPGADNYEQYF
>TRBV7-9|TRBJ2-5|NA|NA
TGTGCCAGCAGCCTTTCCCCCGAGACCCAGTACTTC
CASSLSPETQYF
>TRBV9|TRBJ2-7|NA|NA
TGTGCCAGCAGCGCCCTTGGCCCGGCAGACGAGCAGTACTTC
CASSALGPADEQYF
>TRBV10-3|TRBJ2-2|NA|NA
TGTGCCATCAGTGAGTCTGGGTCCGGGGAGCTGTTTTTT
CAISESGSGELFF
>TRBV7-2|TRBJ1-1|NA|NA
TGTGCCAGCAGCTCGGACCTATATGAAGCTTTCTTT
CASSSDLYEAFF
>TRBV5-5|TRBJ2-4|NA|NA
TGTGCCAGCAGATTTATTTTATGGGACATTCAGTACTTC
CASRFILWDIQYF
>TRBV7-2|TRBJ2-7|few|NA
TGTGCCAGCAGCCCAAGCTCCTACGAGCAGTACTTC
CASSPSSYEQYF
>TRBV6-6|TRBJ2-3|NA|NA
TGTGCCAGCAGTTACGAAGGCGGACGCACAGATACGCAGTATTTT
CASSYEGGRTDTQYF
>TRBV19|TRBJ1-1|NA|NA
TGTGCCAGTAGTTGGACGCCCCGGAGGACTGAAGCTTTCTTT
CASSWTPRRTEAFF
>TRBV18|TRBJ1-5|NA|NA
TGTGCCAGCTCACAAGACGCTAATCAGCCCCAGCATTTT
CASSQDANQPQHF
>TRBV5-1|TRBJ2-1|few|TRBD2
TGCGCCAGCAGCTCGGGACTAGTGGAGAATGAGCAGTTCTTC
CASSSGLVENEQFF
>TRBV5-4|TRBJ2-1|NA|TRBD2
TGTGCCAGCAGCCTCGACGGTAGCGGGAGGTCTCACAATGAGCAGTTCTTC
CASSLDGSGRSHNEQFF
>TRBV27|TRBJ1-1|NA|NA
TGTGCCAGCAGACGATGGGCGCAGGGTGAAGCTTTCTTT
CASRRWAQGEAFF